This T cell receptor beta chain was found in a study of T cells in Graves' hyperthyroidism and ophthalmopathy. General observations from the study: From stable hyperthyroidism, ophthalmopathy was set apart by a 13 V-J model.

CDR3 size: 15 residues. CDR1 and CDR2 (germline): ENHRY, SYGVKD. Trimming cost V 6 bases and J 1 base, with 12 bases left between them. A few counts support this clonotype. As yet, its antigen is unknown. Amplification of TCR beta CDR3 regions used RNA as the template. A first-round RT-PCR of the TCR CDR3 used the HTBI primer set. In TCRdb, the multiplex PCR reads were re-called with MiXCR into one record per CDR3 protein. The sample records 600,000 or so distinct CDR3 sequences, 14% being singletons. Uncontrolled infection, other autoimmune disease, pregnancy and lactation each barred patients from inclusion. Each diagnosis was grounded in clinical symptoms, serum thyroxine and TRAb, thyroid ultrasound, and orbital computed tomography. PBMCs came from about 10 ml fresh peripheral blood.

The chain combines TRBV10-3 with TRBJ2-2, with D perhaps matching TRBD2 (5 bases). Sequenced: blood. The sequence was obtained from a young woman with Graves' ophthalmopathy. CDR3 protein: CAIRGGSVNTGELFF. Written as DNA, the CDR3 is TGTGCCATCAGGGGTGGTAGCGTGAACACCGGGGAGCTGTTTTTT.